A selection of T cell receptor beta chains follows, all from one sample in a study of glioma-infiltrating T cells. MiXCR, run by TCRdb on the multiplex PCR reads, gives a single entry per CDR3 protein. Of under 200,000 distinct CDR3 sequences detected, about 31% appear once; the ten largest clones hold around 20%. Sequencing was done on a sample of glioma tissue, nonneoplastic brain tissue, or PBMCs (not recorded which). The source is a human donor with low-grade glioma or glioblastoma, undergoing nonglioma brain surgery, or in good health (not recorded which). The CDR3 runs from the conserved cysteine through the conserved F or W. D genes are given only for firm matches. Expanded clones get a size class; other rows say once, few or many, or leave the size out.

v_call: TRBV12-3/TRBV12-4; d_call: -; j_call: TRBJ2-3; clone_size: many; cdr3_nt: TGTGCCAGCAGTTTAAGGGAGTTTGGTGATACGCAGTATTTT; cdr3_aa: CASSLREFGDTQYF
v_call: TRBV28; d_call: TRBD1; j_call: TRBJ1-2; clone_size: many; cdr3_nt: TGTGCCAGCAGCACCGGGACAGGGGTTGGCTACACCTTC; cdr3_aa: CASSTGTGVGYTF
v_call: TRBV3-1; d_call: TRBD2; j_call: TRBJ2-7; clone_size: -; cdr3_nt: TGTGCCAGCAGCCAAGGACTAGCGGGAGGTTACAAGCAGTACTTC; cdr3_aa: CASSQGLAGGYKQYF
v_call: TRBV7-3; d_call: -; j_call: TRBJ2-2; clone_size: few; cdr3_nt: TGTGCCAGCAGCTCCCAGACCGGGGAGCTGTTTTTT; cdr3_aa: CASSSQTGELFF
v_call: TRBV28; d_call: TRBD1; j_call: TRBJ1-5; clone_size: many; cdr3_nt: TGTGCCAGCAGAGCCCCGGGGACAGAGTTTAGCAATCAGCCCCAGCATTTT; cdr3_aa: CASRAPGTEFSNQPQHF
v_call: TRBV6-2/TRBV6-3; d_call: -; j_call: TRBJ2-5; clone_size: many; cdr3_nt: TGTGCCAGCAGTCGCTCGGTTTTCGAGACCCAGTACTTC; cdr3_aa: CASSRSVFETQYF
v_call: TRBV4-2; d_call: -; j_call: TRBJ1-1; clone_size: many; cdr3_nt: TGTGCCAGCAGCCAAGATACCGCATCGTACACTGAAGCTTTCTTT; cdr3_aa: CASSQDTASYTEAFF
v_call: TRBV29-1; d_call: -; j_call: TRBJ2-7; clone_size: few; cdr3_nt: TGCAGCGTAGAGACCGACGGGCTGAGCTCCTACGAGCAGTACTTC; cdr3_aa: CSVETDGLSSYEQYF
v_call: TRBV6-4; d_call: TRBD2; j_call: TRBJ2-2; clone_size: few; cdr3_nt: TGTGCCAGCAGTGATGGGCGGGAGAGCACCGGGGAGCTGTTTTTT; cdr3_aa: CASSDGRESTGELFF
v_call: TRBV6-1; d_call: TRBD1; j_call: TRBJ1-1; clone_size: many; cdr3_nt: TGTGCCAGCAGTGACGGACAGGGAGCCACTGAAGCTTTCTTT; cdr3_aa: CASSDGQGATEAFF
v_call: TRBV15; d_call: -; j_call: TRBJ1-1; clone_size: many; cdr3_nt: TGTGCCACCAGCGGCGGACTTAGCACTGAAGCTTTCTTT; cdr3_aa: CATSGGLSTEAFF
v_call: TRBV3-1; d_call: TRBD1; j_call: TRBJ2-7; clone_size: many; cdr3_nt: TGTGCCAGCAGCCCCCACGGGACAGATAGACCCCCCTACGAGCAGTACTTC; cdr3_aa: CASSPHGTDRPPYEQYF
v_call: TRBV29-1; d_call: TRBD1; j_call: TRBJ2-5; clone_size: few; cdr3_nt: TGCAGCGCTCAACAGGGGGCAGGAGAGACCCAGTACTTC; cdr3_aa: CSAQQGAGETQYF
v_call: TRBV7-9; d_call: -; j_call: TRBJ1-2; clone_size: many; cdr3_nt: TGTGCCAGCAGCTTAGTGGTCCCGGAATATGGCTACACCTTC; cdr3_aa: CASSLVVPEYGYTF
v_call: TRBV7-2; d_call: TRBD2; j_call: TRBJ2-3; clone_size: many; cdr3_nt: TGTGCCAGCAGCTTAGTGGTCAGGGAGGGGAATACGCAGTATTTT; cdr3_aa: CASSLVVREGNTQYF
v_call: TRBV6-5; d_call: TRBD2; j_call: TRBJ2-7; clone_size: -; cdr3_nt: TGTGCCAGCAGTGAACTAGCGGGATTAGAGCAGTACTTC; cdr3_aa: CASSELAGLEQYF
v_call: TRBV28; d_call: -; j_call: TRBJ2-5; clone_size: many; cdr3_nt: TGTGCCAGCAGTTTCGGCATTCCCGAGGCAGAGACCCAGTACTTC; cdr3_aa: CASSFGIPEAETQYF
v_call: TRBV19; d_call: TRBD1; j_call: TRBJ2-7; clone_size: -; cdr3_nt: TGTGCCAGTAGTTTCGGGACAGGGAACGGCTACGAGCAGTACTTC; cdr3_aa: CASSFGTGNGYEQYF
v_call: TRBV6-2/TRBV6-3; d_call: -; j_call: TRBJ2-7; clone_size: -; cdr3_nt: TGTTTCAGCACCCCGACTCTCGACAACTACGAGCAGTACTTC; cdr3_aa: CFSTPTLDNYEQYF
v_call: TRBV5-1; d_call: TRBD2; j_call: TRBJ2-7; clone_size: few; cdr3_nt: TGCGCCAGCAGCCCTGGTCGGACTAGCGGGAGCCACGAGCAGTACTTC; cdr3_aa: CASSPGRTSGSHEQYF
v_call: TRBV20-1; d_call: -; j_call: TRBJ2-2; clone_size: many; cdr3_nt: TGCAGTGCTCCCGACAGGAACACCGGGGAGCTGTTTTTT; cdr3_aa: CSAPDRNTGELFF
v_call: TRBV6-2/TRBV6-3; d_call: -; j_call: TRBJ2-5; clone_size: many; cdr3_nt: TGTGCCAGCATAAAACAGGGGGGGCAAGAGACCCAGTACTTC; cdr3_aa: CASIKQGGQETQYF
v_call: TRBV5-4; d_call: -; j_call: TRBJ1-1; clone_size: once; cdr3_nt: TGTGCCAGCAGCCCCGTACCTTTTAACACTGAAGCTTTCTTT; cdr3_aa: CASSPVPFNTEAFF
v_call: TRBV5-1; d_call: -; j_call: TRBJ1-5; clone_size: -; cdr3_nt: TGCGCCAGCAGCTTTGCCCAGGATTTT; cdr3_aa: CASSFAQDF
v_call: TRBV24-1; d_call: TRBD2; j_call: TRBJ2-3; clone_size: few; cdr3_nt: TGTGCCACCAGTGATTTTATCCCTAGCGGGCCGACAACTACTAGCACAGATACGCAGTATTTT; cdr3_aa: CATSDFIPSGPTTTSTDTQYF
v_call: TRBV6-1; d_call: -; j_call: TRBJ1-5; clone_size: few; cdr3_nt: TGTGCCAGCAGTGGGACCTTAGCGGGAGGTTTAGATACGCAGCATTTT; cdr3_aa: CASSGTLAGGLDTQHF
v_call: TRBV7-8; d_call: -; j_call: TRBJ2-3; clone_size: many; cdr3_nt: TGTGCCAGCAGCTCGGGCCCACAGATACAGCAGTATTTT; cdr3_aa: CASSSGPQIQQYF
v_call: TRBV20-1; d_call: -; j_call: TRBJ1-1; clone_size: many; cdr3_nt: TGCAGTGCAACCCGACAGGCAGGGACTGAAGCTTTCTTT; cdr3_aa: CSATRQAGTEAFF
v_call: TRBV28; d_call: TRBD2; j_call: TRBJ2-3; clone_size: many; cdr3_nt: TGTGCCAGCAGTTATTCCCCGACTAGCGGGAGGGCAAATACGCAGTATTTT; cdr3_aa: CASSYSPTSGRANTQYF
v_call: TRBV28; d_call: -; j_call: TRBJ2-7; clone_size: many; cdr3_nt: TGTGCCAGCACCGCCTCCGCTTACGAGCAGTACTTC; cdr3_aa: CASTASAYEQYF
v_call: TRBV6-1; d_call: -; j_call: TRBJ2-1; clone_size: many; cdr3_nt: TGTGCCAGCCTGGCAGGGAGCTCCTACAATGAGCAGTTCTTC; cdr3_aa: CASLAGSSYNEQFF
v_call: TRBV9; d_call: TRBD2; j_call: TRBJ2-5; clone_size: -; cdr3_nt: TGTGCCAGCAGCGTAGGGGGACTAGCGGGGGGACAAGAGACCCAGTACTTC; cdr3_aa: CASSVGGLAGGQETQYF
v_call: TRBV7-2; d_call: -; j_call: TRBJ1-2; clone_size: many; cdr3_nt: TGTGCCAGCAGCTTATCGCCGGGACCTGGCTACACCTTC; cdr3_aa: CASSLSPGPGYTF
v_call: TRBV27; d_call: -; j_call: TRBJ1-2; clone_size: many; cdr3_nt: TGTGCCAGCAGTTCAAACCAGGGACGAGGGGGCTACACCTTC; cdr3_aa: CASSSNQGRGGYTF
v_call: TRBV6-6; d_call: TRBD2; j_call: TRBJ2-3; clone_size: many; cdr3_nt: TGTGCCAGCAGTTATGGGACTAGCGGCTACACAGATACGCAGTATTTT; cdr3_aa: CASSYGTSGYTDTQYF
v_call: TRBV18; d_call: -; j_call: TRBJ2-3; clone_size: many; cdr3_nt: TGTGCCAGCTCACCAGTAAGCACAGATACGCAGTATTTT; cdr3_aa: CASSPVSTDTQYF
v_call: TRBV19; d_call: TRBD1; j_call: TRBJ2-1; clone_size: many; cdr3_nt: TGTGCCAGTAGTACCAGGACAGGGGGCAATGAGCAGTTCTTC; cdr3_aa: CASSTRTGGNEQFF
v_call: TRBV5-1; d_call: -; j_call: TRBJ2-7; clone_size: -; cdr3_nt: TGCGCCAGCAGCTTAGGGACCGAGGCCTACCAGCAGTACTTC; cdr3_aa: CASSLGTEAYQQYF
v_call: TRBV20-1; d_call: -; j_call: TRBJ1-1; clone_size: many; cdr3_nt: TGCAGTGCTGGACAGAACACTGAAGCTTTCTTT; cdr3_aa: CSAGQNTEAFF
v_call: TRBV27; d_call: TRBD1; j_call: TRBJ2-2; clone_size: many; cdr3_nt: TGTGCCAGCAGTTTCCGTGCAGGGGGCACCGGGGAGCTGTTTTTT; cdr3_aa: CASSFRAGGTGELFF
v_call: TRBV19; d_call: -; j_call: TRBJ2-7; clone_size: -; cdr3_nt: TGTGCCAGTAGTATAAGAGCCTTAGGTGGGTACGAGCAGTACTTC; cdr3_aa: CASSIRALGGYEQYF
v_call: TRBV19; d_call: TRBD1; j_call: TRBJ1-2; clone_size: -; cdr3_nt: TGTGCCAGTAGTGGAGGGGGCAACTATGGCTACACCTTC; cdr3_aa: CASSGGGNYGYTF
v_call: TRBV6-2/TRBV6-3; d_call: -; j_call: TRBJ1-1; clone_size: -; cdr3_nt: TGTGCCAGCAGGGGGGCGGACACTGAAGCTTTCTTT; cdr3_aa: CASRGADTEAFF
v_call: TRBV7-3; d_call: -; j_call: TRBJ2-1; clone_size: many; cdr3_nt: TGTGCCAGCAGCTTAGGGGCGGGATGGTACAATGAGCAGTTCTTC; cdr3_aa: CASSLGAGWYNEQFF
v_call: TRBV29-1; d_call: -; j_call: TRBJ2-7; clone_size: many; cdr3_nt: TGCAGCGTTGAAGATTCGGTAACAAGGTCCCACGAGCAGTACTTC; cdr3_aa: CSVEDSVTRSHEQYF
v_call: TRBV28; d_call: TRBD1; j_call: TRBJ2-7; clone_size: many; cdr3_nt: TGTGCCAGCAGTGGGGACAGAAAATACGAGCAGTACTTC; cdr3_aa: CASSGDRKYEQYF
v_call: TRBV7-2; d_call: -; j_call: TRBJ2-1; clone_size: -; cdr3_nt: TGTGCCAGCAGCCCGACGAGATCCTACGAGCAGTTCTTC; cdr3_aa: CASSPTRSYEQFF
v_call: TRBV28; d_call: -; j_call: TRBJ2-3; clone_size: -; cdr3_nt: TGTGCCACCCATAAACAGGGAAAGACCCAGTACTTT; cdr3_aa: CATHKQGKTQYF
v_call: TRBV4-2; d_call: -; j_call: TRBJ2-3; clone_size: few; cdr3_nt: TGTGCCAGCAGCCAAGAAAAGCGGTCCACAGATACGCAGTATTTT; cdr3_aa: CASSQEKRSTDTQYF